This T cell receptor beta chain came from a study of technical replicates of blood from a handful of donors. With 3 bases removed from V and 10 bases from J, the gap between germline ends came to 10 bases. In germline, CDR1 is LNHDA, CDR2 SQIVND (reference sequence). CDR3 size: 11 residues. Produced via immunoSEQ multiplex PCR; TCRdb's table is partial and in-frame only. The data show around 60,000 clones, with 80% to 95% seen just once and 4.3% held by the top ten. The chain combines TRBV19 with TRBJ2-7; no clear D gene. The receptor comes from a human donor in good health. Some clones in this sample may be carry-over from other donors' samples. The sequencing sample was made of PBMCs. Here the CDR3 DNA reads TGTGCCAGTAGTATCCCCGCGACTCAGTACTTC. Translated: CASSIPATQYF. The full variable domain, its missing parts supplied by reference TRBV19 and TRBJ2-7, is DGGITQSPKYLFRKEGQNVTLSCEQNLNHDAMYWYRQDPGQGLRLIYYSQIVNDFQKGDIAEGYSVSREKKESFPLTVTSAQKNPTAFYLCASSIPATQYFGPGTRLTVT.